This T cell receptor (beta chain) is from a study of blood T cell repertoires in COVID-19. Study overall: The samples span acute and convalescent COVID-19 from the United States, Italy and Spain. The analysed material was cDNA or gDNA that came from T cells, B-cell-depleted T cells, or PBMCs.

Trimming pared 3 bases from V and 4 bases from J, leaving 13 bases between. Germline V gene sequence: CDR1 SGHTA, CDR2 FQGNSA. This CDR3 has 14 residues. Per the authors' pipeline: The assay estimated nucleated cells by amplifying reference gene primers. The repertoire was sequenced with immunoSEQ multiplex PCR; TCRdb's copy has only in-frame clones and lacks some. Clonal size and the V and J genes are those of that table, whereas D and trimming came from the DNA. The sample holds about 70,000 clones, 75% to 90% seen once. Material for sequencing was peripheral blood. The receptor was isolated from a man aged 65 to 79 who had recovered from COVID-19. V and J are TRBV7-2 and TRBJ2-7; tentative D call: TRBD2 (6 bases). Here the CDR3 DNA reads TGTGCCAGCAGCTTCGGAGCGGGTGGGTACGAGCAGTACTTC. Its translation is CASSFGAGGYEQYF.